What follows are 17 T cell receptor beta chains derived from one specimen sequenced in a study of blood T cell repertoires in COVID-19 (TCRdb year 2020). The library was produced with the immunoSEQ multiplex PCR assay. TCRdb took this table from immuneACCESS and kept in-frame rearrangements with V and J called. Such tables lack part of the clones; where checked against another copy, unresolved V genes explain under half of the gap, and the rest is unexplained. Across this sample there are about 220,000 clones, with roughly 84% seen only once. The ten largest account for around 9.5% of the sample. Sequenced sample: peripheral blood. The receptors were gathered from a man between 50 and 59 years old with active or convalescent COVID-19.

The chain links TRBV7-9 to TRBJ1-2; D is uncertain. CDR1 is SEHNR, CDR2 FQNEAQ, per germline (reference sequence). The ends were cut back, 1 base at V and 4 bases at J, with 7 bases in the middle. This CDR3 region has 13 residues. CDR3 amino acids: CASSLDPGYGYTF. CDR3 bases: TGTGCCAGCAGCTTAGATCCGGGCTATGGCTACACCTTC.

The chain uses TRBV19 and TRBJ1-1; 9 bases fit TRBD1. Losses at the gene ends were 4 bases for V and 4 bases for J; bases not matched to a gene: 7. This CDR3 comprises 15 residues. Per germline, CDR1 LNHDA and CDR2 SQIVND (reference sequence). CDR3 amino acids: CASSRDREGATEAFF. CDR3 sequence (DNA): TGTGCCAGTAGTAGGGACAGGGAAGGGGCCACTGAAGCTTTCTTT. The whole variable domain, filled in from reference TRBV19 and TRBJ1-1, reads DGGITQSPKYLFRKEGQNVTLSCEQNLNHDAMYWYRQDPGQGLRLIYYSQIVNDFQKGDIAEGYSVSREKKESFPLTVTSAQKNPTAFYLCASSRDREGATEAFFGQGTRLTVV.

CDR3 DNA sequence: TGCGCCAGCCCCGACAGGGGGTCCGGAAACACCATATATTTT. It specifies CASPDRGSGNTIYF. The chain has TRBV5-1 and TRBJ1-3; 9 bases line up with TRBD1. The CDR3 sequence is 14 residues long. Germline V gene lookup returns CDR1 SGHRS and CDR2 YFSETQ. V gave up 7 bases and J gave up 4 bases; unmatched junction bases: 6.

The J gene is TRBJ2-7, the V gene TRBV11-3, with D tentatively TRBD1 (5 bases). V was trimmed by 1 base and J by 5 bases, leaving 15 bases between them. The V gene's germline CDR1 is SGHNT and CDR2 YENEEA. The CDR3 runs 15 residues. CDR3 sequence: CASSLGVTVVDEQYF. The CDR3, as DNA: TGTGCCAGCAGCTTAGGCGTGACAGTGGTGGACGAGCAGTACTTC.

This sequence joins TRBV5-1 and TRBJ1-5; 7 bases agree with TRBD1. The ends lost 3 bases at V and 0 bases at J; junction bases unmatched: 12. The CDR3 length is 18 residues. Germline CDR1 reads SGHRS; CDR2 reads YFSETQ. As DNA, the CDR3 is TGCGCCAGCAGCTCAAGACCAGGGGGGACTTATAGCAATCAGCCCCAGCATTTT. This sequence encodes CASSSRPGGTYSNQPQHF.

The sample holds a few counts of this clone. This chain connects TRBV28 to TRBJ2-3, with TRBD2 matching 11 bases. CDR1 is MDHEN and CDR2 is SYDVKM in the germline V gene. Germline trimming cut 5 bases from V and 6 bases from J; bases unmatched to any gene: 7. This CDR3 is built from 15 residues. The CDR3 sequence is CASSTLAGGPDTQYF. The CDR3 DNA is TGTGCCAGCAGTACCTTAGCGGGGGGGCCGGATACGCAGTATTTT.

CDR3 nucleotides: TGTGCCAGTAAACAGGGAACTGCAACTAATGAAAAACTGTTTTTT. Translation: CASKQGTATNEKLFF. The V call is TRBV2, the J call TRBJ1-4; possibly TRBD1 for D (6 bases). Trimming cost V 9 bases and J 0 bases, with 14 bases left between them. Germline V CDR1 and CDR2: SNHLY, FYNNEI. The CDR3 is 15 amino acids.

The J gene is TRBJ1-1, the V gene TRBV4-3; tentatively, D is TRBD1 (5 bases). With 0 bases removed from V and 4 bases from J, the gap between germline ends came to 12 bases. CDR1 is LGHNA and CDR2 is YSLEER in the germline V gene. This CDR3 spans 15 amino acids. CDR3 in DNA: TGCGCCAGCAGCCAAGATGGGGGGGTAGTCACTGAAGCTTTCTTT. This codes for CASSQDGGVVTEAFF.

A single count supports this clone. J is TRBJ1-2 and V is TRBV28, with D possibly matching TRBD1 (5 bases). CDR1 MDHEN and CDR2 SYDVKM come from the germline V gene. V lost 5 bases and J lost 8, with 18 bases in between. The CDR3 is 14 residues long. The CDR3 nucleotides are TGTGCCAGCAGTGCGATTGGGCAGGGAAGAGGCTACACCTTC. It is translated as CASSAIGQGRGYTF.

This chain links TRBV5-1 with TRBJ1-1; D uncertain. The CDR3 runs to 13 residues. CDR1 SGHRS and CDR2 YFSETQ come from the germline V gene. The V end lost 2 bases, the J end lost 5 bases, and 10 bases lay between the germline ends. The CDR3 loop is CASSLDGLTEAFF. Written as DNA, the CDR3 is TGCGCCAGCAGCTTAGATGGGCTGACTGAAGCTTTCTTT.

The chain uses TRBV5-6 and TRBJ1-2, with a possible D match to TRBD1 (5 bases). In germline, CDR1 is SGHDT, CDR2 YYEEEE. The V gene lost 0 bases and the J gene lost 5 bases, with 11 bases spanning the gap. CDR3 size: 14 residues. CDR3 DNA: TGTGCCAGCAGCTTGGTTGGGGGAGGGTATGGCTACACCTTC. This codes for CASSLVGGGYGYTF. Looking up the rest from reference TRBV5-6 and TRBJ1-2 gives the full variable domain: DAGVTQSPTHLIKTRGQQVTLRCSPKSGHDTVSWYQQALGQGPQFIFQYYEEEERQRGNFPDRFSGHQFPNYSSELNVNALLLGDSALYLCASSLVGGGYGYTFGSGTRLTVV.

The chain carries TRBV6-5 and TRBJ1-1; D perhaps matches TRBD1 (5 bases). Germline-derived CDR1 and CDR2 are MNHEY and SVGAGI. Deletions cut 7 bases from V and 1 base from J, with 10 bases between. This CDR3 contains 13 residues. In nucleotides, the CDR3 is TGTGCCAGCACGGGGGGAAGGAACACTGAAGCTTTCTTT. It is translated as CASTGGRNTEAFF.

The chain couples TRBV5-1 to TRBJ2-2; D is perhaps TRBD2 (7 bases). The CDR3 sequence is 15 residues long. Per the germline V gene, CDR1 is SGHRS and CDR2 is YFSETQ. V shed 1 base and J shed 4 bases, with 11 bases lying between them. CDR3 sequence: CASSLQGGGTGELFF. DNA of the CDR3: TGCGCCAGCAGCTTGCAGGGAGGGGGCACCGGGGAGCTGTTTTTT.

The chain links TRBV28 to TRBJ1-4, with D possibly TRBD1 on 6 matching bases. Germline lookup yields CDR1 MDHEN and CDR2 SYDVKM. V was trimmed by 2 bases and J by 7 bases, leaving 11 bases between them. This CDR3 region has 14 residues. As DNA, the CDR3 is TGTGCCAGCAGTTTACAGGGGACAAGTGAAAAACTGTTTTTT. Protein: CASSLQGTSEKLFF.

The chain links TRBV7-2 to TRBJ2-1, with 9 bases lining up with TRBD2. This CDR3 has 16 amino acids. V lost 5 bases, J lost 4 bases, and 9 bases stayed unmatched. Germline V CDR1 and CDR2: SGHTA, FQGNSA. The DNA for the CDR3 is TGTGCCAGCAGCAAACATCTAGCGGGATCTTACAATGAGCAGTTCTTC. This codes for CASSKHLAGSYNEQFF.

The V and J genes are TRBV15 and TRBJ2-2; tentatively, D is TRBD1 (5 bases). The V end was cut by 3 bases, the J end by 4 bases, with 15 bases between. This CDR3 contains 16 residues. The germline V gene encodes CDR1 LNHNV and CDR2 YYDKDF (reference sequence). The CDR3 DNA reads TGTGCCACCAGCAGTGTCAGGGTTTCGAGCACCGGGGAGCTGTTTTTT. It translates to CATSSVRVSSTGELFF.

The rearrangement joins TRBV15 to TRBJ2-2; no reliable D call. This CDR3 is built from 14 residues. The germline gives CDR1 LNHNV, CDR2 YYDKDF (reference sequence). Trimming cost V 0 bases and J 5 bases, with 7 bases left between them. Written as DNA, the CDR3 is TGTGCCACCAGCAGAGATCCGAGTACCGGGGAGCTGTTTTTT. It yields the protein CATSRDPSTGELFF.